The clone carrying this T cell receptor (beta chain) has just a few counts. This specimen belongs to a study of shared clonotypes between healthy human individuals. Deep-level running was used for the assay. Evenly divided among several immunoSEQ plates was the genomic DNA of each subset. When replicate PCRs were run on unsorted PBMC, they used around 290 ng DNA, approximately 33,000 T cell genomes. Clones were sequenced by immunoSEQ multiplex PCR, and TCRdb holds only the in-frame ones, with some missing. This sample has approximately 480,000 clones; nearly 80% occur once, and the top ten carry approximately 13%. Each donor was a Caucasian adult residing in Nashville, Tennessee. CDR3 length equals 15 residues. With 1 base removed from V and 1 base from J, the gap between germline ends came to 11 bases. Germline assignment: CDR1 SGHNT and CDR2 YYREEE (reference sequence).

Sequenced: PBMCs. This chain uses TRBV5-4 with TRBJ2-5; no reliable D call. This TCR was sampled from a woman between 35 and 50 years old in good health. Some clones in this sample may be carry-over from other donors' samples. CDR3 DNA: TGTGCCAGCAGCTTGATTCCAGCTCCCCAAGAGACCCAGTACTTC. It encodes CASSLIPAPQETQYF.